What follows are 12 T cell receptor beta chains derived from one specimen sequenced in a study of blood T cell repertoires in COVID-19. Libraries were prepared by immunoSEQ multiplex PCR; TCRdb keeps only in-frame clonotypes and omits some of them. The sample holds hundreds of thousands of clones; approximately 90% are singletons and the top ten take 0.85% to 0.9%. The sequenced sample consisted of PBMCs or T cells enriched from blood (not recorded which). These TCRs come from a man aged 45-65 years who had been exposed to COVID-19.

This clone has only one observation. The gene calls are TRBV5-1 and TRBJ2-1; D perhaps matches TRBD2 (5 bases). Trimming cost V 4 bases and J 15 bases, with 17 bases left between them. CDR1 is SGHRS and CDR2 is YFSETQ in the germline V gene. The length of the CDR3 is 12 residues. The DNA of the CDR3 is TGCGCCAGCAGCCCCGCGGGTACAAAGGGGTTCTTC. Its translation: CASSPAGTKGFF.

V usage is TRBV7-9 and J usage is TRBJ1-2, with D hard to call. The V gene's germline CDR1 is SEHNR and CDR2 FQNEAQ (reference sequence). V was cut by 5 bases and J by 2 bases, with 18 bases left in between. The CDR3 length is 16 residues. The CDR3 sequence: CASSRAEAGQNYGYTF. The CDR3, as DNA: TGTGCCAGCAGCCGAGCGGAGGCAGGCCAAAACTATGGCTACACCTTC.

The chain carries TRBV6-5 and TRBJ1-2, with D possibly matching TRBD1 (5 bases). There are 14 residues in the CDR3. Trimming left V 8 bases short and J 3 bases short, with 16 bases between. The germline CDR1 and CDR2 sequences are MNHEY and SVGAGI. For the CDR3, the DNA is TGTGCCAGCGCCCGGGTGGGGCCCCACTATGGCTACACCTTC. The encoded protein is CASARVGPHYGYTF.

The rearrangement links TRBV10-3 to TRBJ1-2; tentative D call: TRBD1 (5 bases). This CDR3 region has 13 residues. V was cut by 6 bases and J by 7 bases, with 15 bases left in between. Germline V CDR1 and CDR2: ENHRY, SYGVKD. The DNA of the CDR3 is TGTGCCATCAGCTTACAAGGTCAGGGTGGCTACACCTTC. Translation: CAISLQGQGGYTF.

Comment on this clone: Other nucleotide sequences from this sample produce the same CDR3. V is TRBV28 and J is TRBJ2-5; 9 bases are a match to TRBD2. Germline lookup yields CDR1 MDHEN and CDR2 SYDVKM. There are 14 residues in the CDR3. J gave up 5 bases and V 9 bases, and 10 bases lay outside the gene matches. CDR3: CASRRGGASETQYF. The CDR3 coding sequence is TGTGCCAGTCGGCGGGGGGGGGCAAGCGAGACCCAGTACTTC. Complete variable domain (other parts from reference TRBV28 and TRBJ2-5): DVKVTQSSRYLVKRTGEKVFLECVQDMDHENMFWYRQDPGLGLRLIYFSYDVKMKEKGDIPEGYSVSREKKERFSLILESASTNQTSMYLCASRRGGASETQYFGPGTRLLVL.

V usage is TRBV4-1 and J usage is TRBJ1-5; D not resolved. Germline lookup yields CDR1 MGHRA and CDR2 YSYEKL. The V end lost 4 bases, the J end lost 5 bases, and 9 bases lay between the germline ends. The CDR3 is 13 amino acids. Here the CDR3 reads CASSLGLDQPQHF. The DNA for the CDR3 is TGCGCCAGCAGCCTAGGACTAGATCAGCCCCAGCATTTT.

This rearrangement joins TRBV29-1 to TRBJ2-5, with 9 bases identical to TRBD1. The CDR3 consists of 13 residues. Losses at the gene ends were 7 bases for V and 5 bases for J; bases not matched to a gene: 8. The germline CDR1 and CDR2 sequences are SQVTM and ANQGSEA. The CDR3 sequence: CSAIQGAGETQYF. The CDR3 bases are TGCAGCGCTATACAGGGGGCTGGGGAGACCCAGTACTTC.

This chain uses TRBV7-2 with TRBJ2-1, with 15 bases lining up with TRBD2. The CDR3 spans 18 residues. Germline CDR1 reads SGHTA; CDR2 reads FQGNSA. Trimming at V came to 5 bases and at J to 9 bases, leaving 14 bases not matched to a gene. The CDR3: CASSPLRPGLAGGGEQFF. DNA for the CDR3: TGTGCCAGCAGCCCACTACGACCGGGACTAGCGGGGGGCGGTGAGCAGTTCTTC. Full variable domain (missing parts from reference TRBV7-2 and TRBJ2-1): GAGVSQSPSNKVTEKGKDVELRCDPISGHTALYWYRQSLGQGLEFLIYFQGNSAPDKSGLPSDRFSAERTGGSVSTLTIQRTQQEDSAVYLCASSPLRPGLAGGGEQFFGPGTRLTVL.

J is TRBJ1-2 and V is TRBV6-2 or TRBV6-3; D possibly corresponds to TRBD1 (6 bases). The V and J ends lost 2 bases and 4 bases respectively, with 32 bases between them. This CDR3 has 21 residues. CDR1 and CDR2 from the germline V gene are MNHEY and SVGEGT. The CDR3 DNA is TGTGCCAGCAGTTACCCCCGGAACCTAGGATCGGGGGGACATGGCCTCTATGGCTACACCTTC. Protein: CASSYPRNLGSGGHGLYGYTF.

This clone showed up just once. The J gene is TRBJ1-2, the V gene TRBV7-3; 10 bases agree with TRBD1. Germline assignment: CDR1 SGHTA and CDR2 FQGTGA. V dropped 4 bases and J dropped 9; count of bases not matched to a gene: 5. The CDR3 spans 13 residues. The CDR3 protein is CASSSGTGESYTF. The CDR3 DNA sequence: TGTGCCAGCAGCTCCGGGACAGGGGAGAGCTACACCTTC.

The CDR3 sequence is CASSLECRGYLCYGYTF. The CDR3 region has the DNA TGTGCCAGCAGTTTAGAATGCCGGGGTTATCTTTGTTATGGCTACACCTTC. The chain is built from TRBV28 and TRBJ1-2; no clear D. Germline V gene data show CDR1 as MDHEN and CDR2 as SYDVKM. Trimming cost V 2 bases and J 5 bases, with 21 bases left between them. The length of the CDR3 is 17 residues.

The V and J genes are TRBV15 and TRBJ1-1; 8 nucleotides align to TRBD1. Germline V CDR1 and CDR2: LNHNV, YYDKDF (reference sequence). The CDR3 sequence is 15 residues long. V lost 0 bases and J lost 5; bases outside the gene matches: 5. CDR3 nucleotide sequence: TGTGCCACCAGCAGAGAGGCGACAGGGGTAACTGAAGCTTTCTTT. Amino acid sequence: CATSREATGVTEAFF.